This entry describes one T cell receptor (beta chain). What it binds is unknown. Sequencing of TCR beta drew on CD8+ and CD4+ T cells from blood. Negative isolation yielded the CD8+ and CD4+ T cells, while FACS enriched the TEMRA cells. These data are taken from a study of CD8 T cells in Susac syndrome. Study-wide results and caveats: The study conceded that its TCR sequencing and HLA analysis involved relatively few individuals.

Unmatched junction bases numbered 14, after V lost 4 bases and J lost 7 bases. The CDR3 length is 17 residues. Germline V lookup: CDR1 LGHNA, CDR2 YSLEER. An input of roughly 0.45 to 1 ug of RNA was subjected to reverse transcription using random hexamers. An immunoSEQ multiplex PCR generated amplified TCR beta CDR3 products spanning 54 Vbeta and 13 Jbeta. TCRdb redid the calling of the immunoSEQ multiplex PCR reads with MiXCR, one entry per CDR3 protein. The data contain fewer than 150,000 distinct CDR3 sequences, about 94% of them seen just once; the ten biggest clones take up approximately 0.27%. The gene calls are TRBV4-3 and TRBJ2-1; 9 positions match TRBD2. The sequenced material came from CD8+ T cells from PBMCs. The receptor's source is a human donor in good health. CDR3 protein: CASSPPVAGGLLNEQFF. The CDR3 DNA sequence: TGCGCCAGCAGCCCCCCAGTTGCGGGAGGGTTACTAAATGAGCAGTTCTTC.